This T cell receptor beta chain derives from a study of blood T cell repertoires in COVID-19. Repertoires were generated with immunoSEQ multiplex PCR, while TCRdb's copy carries only in-frame clones and drops some. The sample includes about 140,000 clones, around nine tenths of them seen just once. Material for sequencing was peripheral blood. The TCR originated in a middle-aged woman with acute or convalescent COVID-19.

The CDR3 DNA reads TGTGCCAGTAGTATGGAGGGAATGAACACTGAAGCTTTCTTT. The encoded protein is CASSMEGMNTEAFF. This chain links TRBV19 with TRBJ1-1, with D unresolved. Trimming took off 3 bases at V and 0 bases at J, with 8 bases between the two ends. Looked up from germline, CDR1 is LNHDA and CDR2 is SQIVND (reference sequence). The CDR3 is made up of 14 amino acids.